This T cell receptor beta chain stems from a study of cytomegalovirus exposure and HLA in healthy donors. About the research overall: Out of about 360 genotyped donors, roughly 78% belonged to the Caucasian-associated ancestry cluster. General study points: Despite most TCR sequences being rare, some public TCRs occurred in many donors.

PCR was performed using 60 Vbeta and 13 Jbeta primers. Authors' data handling: A follow-up analysis tallied tens of millions of unique TCR beta chains, some 11 million shared. Sequencing was performed with immunoSEQ multiplex PCR; in TCRdb, only in-frame clones are kept and a portion is missing. D and trimming were read from the DNA, whereas the V and J calls and clone size are those reported in that table. The sample lists 150,000 to 200,000 clones, 82% occurring once. About this clone itself: What it binds is unknown.

Trimming pared 6 bases from V and 7 bases from J, leaving 18 bases between. The CDR3 loop spans 14 amino acids. Germline V gene lookup returns CDR1 MNHEY and CDR2 SMNVEV (reference sequence). Sequencing used PBMCs. This chain uses TRBV27 with TRBJ1-2, with D perhaps TRBD1 (5 bases). The TCR originated in a male donor in good health and CMV-seropositive. CDR3 in amino acids: CASSRVAGAGGYTF. The CDR3 nucleotides are TGTGCCAGCAGCAGGGTGGCTGGGGCTGGTGGCTACACCTTC.